Listed below are T cell receptor beta chains from one sample, sequenced in a study of T-cell memory formation after mild COVID-19. Each CDR3 protein gets one entry after TCRdb re-called the 5' RACE reads with MiXCR. The table has about 320,000 distinct CDR3 sequences, roughly an eighth seen once. What was sequenced was PBMCs or a T cell subset sorted from them (not recorded which). The source is a man aged 18 to 35 who had mild COVID-19 (a few samples of this study predate the infection). Cell type and time point are not known. CDR3s include the opening cysteine and the closing phenylalanine or tryptophan. D genes are given only for firm matches. Size is omitted from some rows. Given values are once, few, many or a class for expanded clones.

TRBJ1-2,TRBV13,NA,14,NA,CASSEGQSFYGYTF,TGTGCCAGCAGCGAAGGACAGTCGTTCTATGGCTACACCTTC
TRBJ2-3,TRBV4-2,TRBD1,14,many,CASQDRGFTDTQYF,TGTGCCAGCCAGGACAGGGGGTTCACAGATACGCAGTATTTT
TRBJ2-5,TRBV29-1,NA,15,few,CSAGPPSGRLETQYF,TGCAGCGCCGGGCCCCCCTCGGGCAGATTAGAGACCCAGTACTTC
TRBJ2-3,TRBV2,TRBD2,16,NA,CASSRGTSLSTDTQYF,TGTGCCAGCAGTCGTGGGACTAGCCTGAGCACAGATACGCAGTATTTT
TRBJ2-1,TRBV27,NA,12,few,CASSFDGNEQFF,TGTGCCAGCAGTTTTGATGGTAATGAGCAGTTCTTC
TRBJ2-5,TRBV7-9,NA,12,many,CASSLSLETQYF,TGTGCCAGCAGCTTGTCTTTGGAGACCCAGTACTTC
TRBJ2-1,TRBV18,NA,13,NA,CASSPKTDNEQFF,TGTGCCAGCTCACCTAAAACAGACAATGAGCAGTTCTTC
TRBJ1-2,TRBV6-6,TRBD1,15,NA,CASSPPGGESYGYTF,TGTGCCAGCAGTCCTCCAGGGGGCGAGAGCTATGGCTACACCTTC
TRBJ2-7,TRBV29-1,NA,13,few,CSVEGNRPYEQYF,TGCAGCGTTGAAGGTAACAGACCTTACGAGCAGTACTTC
TRBJ1-1,TRBV7-9,NA,15,few,CASTRVGGLNTEAFF,TGTGCCAGCACACGGGTGGGGGGCTTGAACACTGAAGCTTTCTTT
TRBJ2-1,TRBV6-5,TRBD2,15,NA,CASSYWRGGVNEQFF,TGTGCCAGCAGTTACTGGCGGGGGGGTGTTAATGAGCAGTTCTTC
TRBJ1-6,TRBV7-2,NA,17,NA,CASSLALGSMRDSPLHF,TGTGCCAGCAGCTTAGCGTTAGGGAGTATGAGGGATTCACCCCTCCACTTT
TRBJ2-3,TRBV28,NA,14,NA,CASSSRPGTDTQYF,TGTGCCAGCTCCAGCAGGCCCGGCACAGATACGCAGTATTTT
TRBJ2-3,TRBV9,NA,17,NA,CASSVDHWGEATDTQYF,TGTGCCAGCAGCGTAGACCATTGGGGAGAGGCTACAGATACGCAGTATTTT
TRBJ1-1,TRBV5-1,NA,15,many,CASSLLGHMDTEAFF,TGCGCCAGCAGCCTACTTGGACACATGGATACTGAAGCTTTCTTT
TRBJ2-7,TRBV19,NA,13,few,CASSIQGGDEQYF,TGTGCCAGTAGTATTCAGGGAGGCGACGAGCAGTACTTC
TRBJ2-5,TRBV5-1,NA,15,NA,CASSLDPGRQETQYF,TGCGCCAGCAGCCTGGACCCGGGACGCCAAGAGACCCAGTACTTC
TRBJ2-7,TRBV7-2,TRBD2,15,many,CASSLGVGGAYEQYF,TGTGCCAGCAGCTTAGGAGTCGGGGGGGCCTACGAGCAGTACTTC
TRBJ2-5,TRBV12-3/TRBV12-4,TRBD2,16,many,CASSYYQGGGSETQYF,TGTGCCAGCAGTTACTATCAGGGCGGGGGTTCAGAGACCCAGTACTTC
TRBJ1-4,TRBV20-1,TRBD1,12,NA,CSASRGLEKLFF,TGCAGTGCTAGCAGGGGGCTTGAAAAACTGTTTTTT
TRBJ2-3,TRBV20-1,TRBD2,14,NA,CSARASGHTDTQYF,TGCAGTGCTAGAGCTAGCGGCCACACAGATACGCAGTATTTT
TRBJ2-4,TRBV3-1,NA,13,few,CASSQARENIQYF,TGTGCCAGCAGCCAAGCCAGGGAAAACATTCAGTACTTC